One TCR beta chain is described in this entry. 13 Jbeta primers and 60 Vbeta primers were used for the PCR. The protocol was immunoSEQ multiplex PCR, while the TCRdb copy is restricted to in-frame clones and leaves out a portion. The table has fewer than 75,000 clones, 75% seen once; the top ten hold 9.5% to 15%. The data originate from a study of cytomegalovirus exposure and HLA in healthy donors. Germline loops: CDR1 SQVTM, CDR2 ANQGSEA. This CDR3 has 11 residues. Trimming removed 6 bases at V and 3 bases at J, with 8 bases between. This receptor was identified in a man in his 70s in good health and CMV-seronegative. The chain uses TRBV29-1 and TRBJ1-1; D possibly corresponds to TRBD1 (6 bases). The source material was PBMCs. The CDR3 protein is CSVQGYTEAFF. The CDR3 region has the DNA TGCAGCGTACAGGGTTACACTGAAGCTTTCTTT.